Below, 21 T cell receptor beta chains from the same sample are listed, as sequenced in a study of blood T cell repertoires in COVID-19. Data came from immunoSEQ multiplex PCR; TCRdb stores just in-frame clones and leaves some out. The table records more than 85,000 clones, roughly 84% of them present only once. The sequenced material came from peripheral blood. The origin of the receptors is a human donor in a cohort sampled during active COVID-19.

This chain connects TRBV7-9 to TRBJ2-1; 8 bases are a match to TRBD1. The germline V gene has CDR1 SEHNR and CDR2 FQNEAQ (reference sequence). V trimming: 11 bases; J trimming: 4 bases; junction bases outside the gene matches: 4. The CDR3 loop spans 12 amino acids. The CDR3 coding sequence is TGTGCCTGGGACAGGCTTTACAATGAGCAGTTCTTC. Protein sequence: CAWDRLYNEQFF.

The gene calls are TRBV21-1 and TRBJ2-3; the D segment call TRBD2 is taken from the table without a DNA check. TRBV21-1 is classified as a pseudogene. CDR3 length: 14 amino acids. The CDR3 is CASSPTEGRDTQYF. Here the CDR3 DNA reads TGTGCCAGCAGCCCCACGGAGGGGAGGGATACGCAGTATTTT.

V is TRBV4-2 and J is TRBJ1-2; D is possibly TRBD1 (6 bases). V was pared by 0 bases and J by 7 bases, with 27 bases between. The CDR3 length is 19 residues. Germline lookup yields CDR1 LGHNA and CDR2 YNFKEQ. The CDR3: CASSQDSPGRGIRGGGYTF. CDR3 sequence (DNA): TGTGCCAGCAGCCAAGATTCCCCTGGCAGGGGTATAAGGGGGGGTGGCTACACCTTC.

This sequence joins TRBV9 and TRBJ2-3; a weak D match, TRBD1 (5 bases). The V gene lost 0 bases and the J gene lost 1 base, with 9 bases spanning the gap. Germline CDR1 SGDLS, CDR2 YYNGEE. The CDR3 extends over 15 amino acids. CDR3: CASSVEGPGTDTQYF. The CDR3 nucleotides are TGTGCCAGCAGCGTAGAGGGGCCGGGCACAGATACGCAGTATTTT.

V and J are TRBV7-6 and TRBJ1-3; 7 positions agree with TRBD1. This CDR3 spans 16 amino acids. Germline-derived CDR1 and CDR2 are SGHVS and FNYEAQ. Trimming at V came to 4 bases and at J to 0 bases, leaving 6 bases not matched to a gene. The CDR3 sequence is CASSYGDSFSGNTIYF. The DNA of the CDR3 is TGTGCCAGCAGCTATGGGGACAGCTTCTCTGGAAACACCATATATTTT.

The chain combines TRBV5-8 with TRBJ2-5, with D possibly matching TRBD1 (5 bases). Germline CDR1 and CDR2: SGHTS and YDEGEE. The germline V and J ends were trimmed by 9 bases and 5 bases, with 17 bases remaining between them. This CDR3 comprises 13 residues. The CDR3 is CATTGRVGETQYF. The CDR3 DNA follows: TGTGCCACCACCGGCAGGGTGGGGGAGACCCAGTACTTC.

The chain has TRBV18 and TRBJ1-3; D is possibly TRBD1 (5 bases). There are 13 residues in the CDR3. V was clipped by 8 bases and J by 4 bases, with 12 bases between them. The germline V gene encodes CDR1 KGHSH and CDR2 LQKENI. CDR3 in amino acids: CASAGRGGNTIYF. In DNA form, the CDR3 reads TGTGCCAGCGCTGGGAGGGGAGGAAACACCATATATTTT. Together with reference TRBV18 and TRBJ1-3, the CDR3 gives the full variable domain: NAGVMQNPRHLVRRRGQEARLRCSPMKGHSHVYWYRQLPEEGLKFMVYLQKENIIDESGMPKERFSAEFPKEGPSILRIQQVVRGDSAAYFCASAGRGGNTIYFGEGSWLTVV.

The genes are TRBV5-5 and TRBJ2-2; 8 nucleotides line up with TRBD1. The junction had 8 bases not matched to a gene; V was cut back by 4 bases and J by 6 bases. Germline V CDR1 and CDR2: SGHKS, YYEKEE (reference sequence). This CDR3 is built from 15 residues. For the CDR3, the DNA is TGTGCCAGCAGCCCCCGACAGGGGAGGTCCGGGGAGCTGTTTTTT. It translates to CASSPRQGRSGELFF.

V gene TRBV19 combines with J gene TRBJ2-3; 8 bases agree with TRBD2. CDR1 and CDR2 from the germline V gene are LNHDA and SQIVND (reference sequence). The CDR3 consists of 17 residues. V was clipped by 6 bases and J by 4 bases; unmatched bases: 15. The CDR3 DNA reads TGTGCCAGTAGGGCCCGGGGGGGTAGGGAGATGGCAGATACGCAGTATTTT. Translated, it gives CASRARGGREMADTQYF.

This clone has only one observation. Relative to the germline gene, one junction end is altered; a read error may explain this. This chain connects TRBV5-1 to TRBJ2-1; TRBD2 might be the D (6 bases). The CDR3 sequence is 15 residues long. Germline V gene data show CDR1 as SGHRS and CDR2 as YFSETQ. The CDR3 nucleotides read TGCGCCAGCAGCTTGGCGGGGGTCTCCCACAATGAGCAGTTCTTC. Translating gives CASSLAGVSHNEQFF.

The chain uses TRBV2 and TRBJ2-3; D is uncertain. V was trimmed by 5 bases and J by 9 bases, leaving 15 bases between them. The germline V gene encodes CDR1 SNHLY and CDR2 FYNNEI. The CDR3 length is 13 residues. The CDR3 sequence: CASSPLTAGTQYF. Written as DNA, the CDR3 is TGTGCCAGCAGTCCCTTGACCGCAGGCACGCAGTATTTT.

The count of this clone is one. This chain links TRBV18 with TRBJ1-1, with a tentative D call TRBD1 (5 bases). The CDR3 spans 14 residues. CDR1 and CDR2 from the germline V gene are KGHSH and LQKENI. The germline V and J ends were trimmed by 2 bases and 1 base, with 8 bases remaining between them. The CDR3 loop reads CASSPGRENTEAFF. The CDR3 nucleotides are TGTGCCAGCTCACCAGGCAGGGAGAACACTGAAGCTTTCTTT.

The chain combines TRBV7-3 with TRBJ2-3; TRBD2 is a possible D gene (5 bases). This CDR3 is 15 amino acids long. Per the germline V gene, CDR1 is SGHTA and CDR2 is FQGTGA. The V end lost 2 bases, the J end lost 2 bases, and 11 bases lay between the germline ends. The CDR3 DNA is TGTGCCAGCAGCTTAGGACTTAGCTACACAGATACGCAGTATTTT. It translates to CASSLGLSYTDTQYF.

This chain links TRBV5-4 with TRBJ2-7; D not certain. This CDR3 is built from 13 residues. Trimming took off 0 bases at V and 6 bases at J, with 10 bases between the two ends. Germline lookup yields CDR1 SGHNT and CDR2 YYREEE (reference sequence). The CDR3 DNA is TGTGCCAGCAGCTTGGTCTTTGCGCGCGAGCAGTACTTC. Residues: CASSLVFAREQYF.

This rearrangement joins TRBV19 to TRBJ2-7, with 8 nucleotides matching TRBD2. Germline V gene sequence: CDR1 LNHDA, CDR2 SQIVND (reference sequence). This CDR3 has 15 amino acids. Trimming cost V 6 bases and J 1 base; bases outside gene matches: 8. CDR3 nucleotide sequence: TGTGCCAGTAGCGATGGGGCGGGAGGTTCCTACGAGCAGTACTTC. Protein sequence: CASSDGAGGSYEQYF.

This clone was seen just once. The J gene is TRBJ2-1, the V gene TRBV5-4; 8 bases are a match to TRBD2. V was clipped by 2 bases and J by 6 bases; unmatched bases: 4. Looked up from germline, CDR1 is SGHNT and CDR2 is YYREEE (reference sequence). CDR3 size: 14 residues. Here the CDR3 DNA reads TGTGCCAGCAGCTTAGGGACTAGAGCCAATGAGCAGTTCTTC. Amino acids: CASSLGTRANEQFF. The whole variable domain, remainder taken from reference TRBV5-4 and TRBJ2-1, is ETGVTQSPTHLIKTRGQQVTLRCSSQSGHNTVSWYQQALGQGPQFIFQYYREEENGRGNFPPRFSGLQFPNYSSELNVNALELDDSALYLCASSLGTRANEQFFGPGTRLTVL.

The V call is TRBV28, the J call TRBJ1-2; 8 bases match TRBD1. This CDR3 is 14 amino acids long. CDR1 and CDR2 (germline): MDHEN, SYDVKM. Trimming took 5 bases from V and 7 from J; bases not matched to a gene: 9. The CDR3 here is CASSLVAGTGGYTF. The CDR3 nucleotides are TGTGCCAGCAGTCTCGTGGCAGGGACAGGTGGCTACACCTTC.

The V gene is TRBV5-1, the J gene TRBJ1-2; D remains ambiguous. Germline CDR1 SGHRS, CDR2 YFSETQ. The V end lost 5 bases, the J end lost 8 bases, and 13 bases lay between the germline ends. CDR3 length equals 12 residues. The CDR3 region has the DNA TGCGCCAGCAGTCCGGAGGGATGGGGCTACACCTTC. Translated, it gives CASSPEGWGYTF.

This sequence joins TRBV30 and TRBJ1-5; D uncertain. The V end lost 1 base, the J end lost 0 bases, and 7 bases lay between the germline ends. The CDR3 runs to 14 residues. Germline-derived CDR1 and CDR2 are GTSNPN and SVGIG (reference sequence). The DNA of the CDR3 is TGTGCCTGGAGTGCCTCTTATAGCAATCAGCCCCAGCATTTT. It codes for CAWSASYSNQPQHF. Full variable domain (remainder filled in from reference TRBV30 and TRBJ1-5): SQTIHQWPATLVQPVGSPLSLECTVEGTSNPNLYWYRQAAGRGLQLLFYSVGIGQISSEVPQNLSASRPQDRQFILSSKKLLLSDSGFYLCAWSASYSNQPQHFGDGTRLSIL.

The chain is built from TRBV6-2 or TRBV6-3 and TRBJ1-1; D might be TRBD1 (6 bases). Germline V gene sequence: CDR1 MNHEY, CDR2 SVGEGT. V lost 8 bases and J lost 1, with 26 bases in between. There are 18 residues in the CDR3. CDR3 sequence reads: CASRPFLGRGQSNTEAFF. DNA for the CDR3: TGTGCCAGCCGCCCTTTCCTCGGGCGGGGGCAGTCGAACACTGAAGCTTTCTTT.

The J gene is TRBJ1-2, the V gene TRBV4-3; D not certain. The V gene lost 2 bases and the J gene lost 6 bases, with 13 bases spanning the gap. The CDR3 is 14 amino acids. From germline, CDR1 is LGHNA and CDR2 YSLEER. This CDR3 reads CASSQYGVPDGYTF. The CDR3 coding sequence is TGCGCCAGCAGCCAATACGGGGTACCGGATGGCTACACCTTC.